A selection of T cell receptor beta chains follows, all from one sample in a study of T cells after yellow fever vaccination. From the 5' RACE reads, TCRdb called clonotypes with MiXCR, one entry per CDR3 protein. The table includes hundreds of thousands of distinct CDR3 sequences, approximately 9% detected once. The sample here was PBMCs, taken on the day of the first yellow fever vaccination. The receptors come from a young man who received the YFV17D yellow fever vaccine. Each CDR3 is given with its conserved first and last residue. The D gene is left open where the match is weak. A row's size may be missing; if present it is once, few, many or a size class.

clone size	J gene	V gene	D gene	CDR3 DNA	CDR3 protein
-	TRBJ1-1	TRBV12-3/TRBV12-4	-	TGTGCCAGCAGTCCCCACTTTGGGGTAACTGCTGAAGCTTTCTTT	CASSPHFGVTAEAFF
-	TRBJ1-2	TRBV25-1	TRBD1	TGTGCCAGCAGTACCGACCGGGACAGCTTCTATGGCTACACCTTC	CASSTDRDSFYGYTF
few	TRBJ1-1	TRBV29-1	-	TGCAGCTTCCTAACAGGGAACACTGAAGCTTTCTTT	CSFLTGNTEAFF
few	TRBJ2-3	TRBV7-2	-	TGTGCCAGCAGCCTGTCTGACGGGGGCGATACGCAGTATTTT	CASSLSDGGDTQYF
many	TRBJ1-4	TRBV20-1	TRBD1	TGCAGTGCGGAGTCGACAGGGGGCAATGAAAAACTGTTTTTT	CSAESTGGNEKLFF
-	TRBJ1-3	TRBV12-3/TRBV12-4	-	TGTGCCAGCAGTTTCACAGGGTCTGGAAACACCATATATTTT	CASSFTGSGNTIYF
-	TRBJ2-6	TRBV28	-	TGTGCCACCAGCGGCGGGCCCTCTGGGGCCAACGTCCTGACTTTC	CATSGGPSGANVLTF
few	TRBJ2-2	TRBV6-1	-	TGTGCCAGCAGTGAAGAGAATGTTTTTGCCCGGGACACCGGGGAGCTGTTTTTT	CASSEENVFARDTGELFF
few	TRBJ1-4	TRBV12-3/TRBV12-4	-	TGTGCCAGCAGTCTTAACTCGGCAACTAATGAAAAACTGTTTTTT	CASSLNSATNEKLFF
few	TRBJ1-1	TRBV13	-	TGTGCCTGTACAGACTCTAACACTGAAGCTTTCTTT	CACTDSNTEAFF
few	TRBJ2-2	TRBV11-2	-	TGTGCCAGCAGCTTAAATCCACACCGCCTGAACACCGGGGAGCTGTTTTTT	CASSLNPHRLNTGELFF
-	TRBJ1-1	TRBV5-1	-	TGCGCCAGCAGCCCCCATCCGGCCCCAGAGGCTTTCTTT	CASSPHPAPEAFF
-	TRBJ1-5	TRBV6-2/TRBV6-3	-	TGTGCCAGCAGTTATTTAGGGGACGGAAATCAGCCCCAGCATTTT	CASSYLGDGNQPQHF
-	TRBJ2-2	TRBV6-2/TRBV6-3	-	TGTGCCAGCAGTCCGATTACGGGGGTTTGGGCCGGGGAGCTGTTTTTT	CASSPITGVWAGELFF
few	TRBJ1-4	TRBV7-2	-	TGTGCCAGCAGCTTAGTGTTCTGGGGCGGGGGAGAAAAACTGTTTTTT	CASSLVFWGGGEKLFF
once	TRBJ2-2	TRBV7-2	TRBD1	TGTGCCAGCAGCTTCCGGGACAGGGGTGGAAGCGGGGAGCTGTTTTTT	CASSFRDRGGSGELFF
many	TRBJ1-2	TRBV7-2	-	TGTGCCAGCAGACCCCCCGGGGGTTACTATGGCTACACCTTC	CASRPPGGYYGYTF
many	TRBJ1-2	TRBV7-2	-	TGTGCCAGCAGCTTATTGGGGTCCAACTATGGCTACACCTTC	CASSLLGSNYGYTF
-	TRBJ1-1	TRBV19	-	TGTGCCAGTAGCCATGTGGGGGCGGGAAAGAACGAAGCTTTCTTT	CASSHVGAGKNEAFF
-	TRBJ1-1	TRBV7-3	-	TGTGCCAGCAGCCTGGGGGTACGGACTGAAGCTTTCTTT	CASSLGVRTEAFF
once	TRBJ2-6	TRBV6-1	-	TGTGCCTGTAGGACAGACCTAGCTGGGGCCAACGTCCTGACTTTC	CACRTDLAGANVLTF
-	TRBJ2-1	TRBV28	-	TGTGCCAGCAGTGGAGGGATTGGGAGCTCCTACAATGAGCAGTTCTTC	CASSGGIGSSYNEQFF
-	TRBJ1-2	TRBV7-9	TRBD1	TGTGCCAGCAGCTTAGAGGGACAGCCTTTTCCCTATGGCTACACCTTC	CASSLEGQPFPYGYTF
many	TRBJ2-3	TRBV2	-	TGTGCCAGCAGTGGGGGGCGGTGGGGGGACGAAGATACGCAGTATTTT	CASSGGRWGDEDTQYF
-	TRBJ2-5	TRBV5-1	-	TGCGCCAGCAGTTACGACAGATCCCAAGAGACCCAGTACTTC	CASSYDRSQETQYF
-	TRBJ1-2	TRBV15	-	TGTGCCACCAGCAGAGATCGAGGGCGCGGGTATGGCTACACCTTC	CATSRDRGRGYGYTF
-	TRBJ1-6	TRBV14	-	TGTGCCAGCAGCCAAGACGACAGTACCCCCCTCCACTTT	CASSQDDSTPLHF
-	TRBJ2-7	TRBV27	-	TGTGCCAGCAGTTTAGGTGCGGCCAGGTACGAGCAGTACTTC	CASSLGAARYEQYF
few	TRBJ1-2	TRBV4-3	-	TGCGCCAGCAGCCAGGGAAGGTGGGACTATGGCTACACCTTC	CASSQGRWDYGYTF
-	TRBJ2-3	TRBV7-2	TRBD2	TGTGCCAGCAGCCCTTACCGTAGCGGGGGTGGTACAGATACGCAGTATTTT	CASSPYRSGGGTDTQYF
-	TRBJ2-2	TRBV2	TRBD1	TGTGCCAGCAGTCGGGACAGGCCCCAGAACACCGGGGAGCTGTTTTTT	CASSRDRPQNTGELFF
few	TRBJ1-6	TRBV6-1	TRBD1	TGTGCCAGCAGAGATGGGACAGGTCATAATTCACCCCTCCACTTT	CASRDGTGHNSPLHF
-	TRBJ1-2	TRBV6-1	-	TGTGCCAGCAGTCAGTGGGGGGGCTCCCACGGCTACACCTTC	CASSQWGGSHGYTF
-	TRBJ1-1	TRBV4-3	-	TGCGCCAGCAGCCAGACCCCGGGGGACACTGAAGCTTTCTTT	CASSQTPGDTEAFF
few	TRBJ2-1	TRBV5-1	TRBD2	TGCGCCAGCAGCCCCCGGGGGGGGGCCGATGAGCAGTTCTTC	CASSPRGGADEQFF
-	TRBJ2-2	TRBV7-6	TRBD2	TGTGCCAGCAGCCCACTAGCGGGGGCCACCGGGGAGCTGTTTTTT	CASSPLAGATGELFF
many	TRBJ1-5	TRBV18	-	TGTGCCAGCTCATTCGCTGGCAATCAGCCCCAGCATTTT	CASSFAGNQPQHF
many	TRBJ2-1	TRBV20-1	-	TGCAGTGCTAGAGAAGGCGCAGAGCAGTTCTTC	CSAREGAEQFF
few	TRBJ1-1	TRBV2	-	TGTGCCAGCCAGTCCGGAAACACTGAAGCTTTCTTT	CASQSGNTEAFF
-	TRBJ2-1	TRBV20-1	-	TGCAGTGGGAGCAGGAGCTCCTACAATGAGCAGTTCTTC	CSGSRSSYNEQFF
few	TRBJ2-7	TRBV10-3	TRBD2	TGTGCCATCAGTGAAGGGAGGGTAGCCGACTTC	CAISEGRVADF
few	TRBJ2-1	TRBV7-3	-	TGTGCCAGCAGCTTAACTGAGGGCCCCTACAATGAGCAGTTCTTC	CASSLTEGPYNEQFF
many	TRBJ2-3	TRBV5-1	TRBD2	TGCGCCAGCAGCTTGGTCGCGGGGGGCGGACAAGATACGCAGTATTTT	CASSLVAGGGQDTQYF
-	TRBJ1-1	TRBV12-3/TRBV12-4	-	TGTGCCAGCAGTTTCAGAGGTTACACTGAAGCTTTCTTT	CASSFRGYTEAFF
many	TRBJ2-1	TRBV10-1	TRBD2	TGCGCCAGCAGTGAGGCCGCGGGGGTCAATGAGCAGTTCTTC	CASSEAAGVNEQFF
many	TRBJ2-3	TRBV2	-	TGTGCCAGCAGTGGTCAGGGGATGGCAGATACGCAGTATTTT	CASSGQGMADTQYF
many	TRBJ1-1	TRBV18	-	TGTGCCAGCTCACCAGTCCCCCTTTGGGAGGACACTGAAGCTTTCTTT	CASSPVPLWEDTEAFF
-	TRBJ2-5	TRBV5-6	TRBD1	TGTGCCAGCAGGGCGGACAGGGGCCCCAGGACCCAGTACTTC	CASRADRGPRTQYF
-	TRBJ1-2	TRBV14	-	TGTGCCAGCAGCCCAACGCAGGGTTTGCGCTACACCTTC	CASSPTQGLRYTF
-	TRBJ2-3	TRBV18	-	TGTGCCAGCTCACCGCCGGGAAGTCTCACAGATACGCAGTATTTT	CASSPPGSLTDTQYF
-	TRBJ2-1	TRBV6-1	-	TGTGCCAGCAGTGATTGGAGTGAGCAGTTCTTC	CASSDWSEQFF
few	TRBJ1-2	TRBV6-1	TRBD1	TGTGCCAGCAGCCGACAGGGGAAAAACTATGGCTACACCTTC	CASSRQGKNYGYTF
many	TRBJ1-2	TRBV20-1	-	TGCAGTGCTAGTCACCGGCTAGATGGCTACACCTTC	CSASHRLDGYTF
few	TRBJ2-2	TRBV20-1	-	TGCAGTGCTAGCAGGGTTCTGGCCGGGGAGCTGTTTTTT	CSASRVLAGELFF
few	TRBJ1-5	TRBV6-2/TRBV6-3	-	TGTGCCAGCAGTTACGTGGGGGATCAGCCCCAGCATTTT	CASSYVGDQPQHF
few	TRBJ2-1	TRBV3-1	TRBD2	TGTGCCAGCAGCCAAGTGGGACTAGCGCCTTACAATGAGCAGTTCTTC	CASSQVGLAPYNEQFF
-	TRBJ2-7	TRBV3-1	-	TGTGCCAGCAGCCGACTAGGGGAGTACGAGCAGTACTTC	CASSRLGEYEQYF
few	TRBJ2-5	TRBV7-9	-	TGTGCCAGCAGCTTACCCGAGACCCAGTACTTC	CASSLPETQYF
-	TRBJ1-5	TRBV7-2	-	TGTGCCAGCAGCGTTTACAATCAGCCCCAGCATTTT	CASSVYNQPQHF
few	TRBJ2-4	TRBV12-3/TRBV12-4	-	TGTGCCAGCAGTTTAGCGGGTCTTAGCATTCAGTACTTC	CASSLAGLSIQYF